A single sample gave rise to the 5 T cell receptor beta chains below, sequenced in a study of CD8+ T cells in alopecia areata. cDNA reverse transcribed from extracted RNA served as the sequencing template. Generated by immunoSEQ multiplex PCR, the TCRdb table keeps only in-frame clones and is missing some. Of 120,000 or so clones listed, over 60% are singletons. Treatment specified: oral pan-JAK inhibitor, 5-10 mg twice daily. Sequencing was performed on CD4+ T cells sorted from blood, taken at week 4, from a patient treated with tofacitinib. The source is a human donor with alopecia areata.

The gene calls are TRBV4-2 and TRBJ2-7; D may be TRBD2 (6 bases). Germline lookup yields CDR1 LGHNA and CDR2 YNFKEQ. V was cut by 0 bases and J by 3 bases, with 15 bases left in between. This CDR3 has 16 amino acids. The CDR3: CASSQEMGEAHYEQYF. The CDR3 region has the DNA TGTGCCAGCAGCCAAGAGATGGGGGAGGCCCACTACGAGCAGTACTTC.

The V call is TRBV30, the J call TRBJ2-3, with D uncertain. Between the trimmed V and J ends, which lost 4 bases and 2 bases, there was a span of 7 bases. Germline V gene lookup returns CDR1 GTSNPN and CDR2 SVGIG (reference sequence). The CDR3 consists of 12 residues. CDR3 DNA sequence: TGTGCCTGGAACAGACCCACAGATACGCAGTATTTT. As protein: CAWNRPTDTQYF.

The chain links TRBV5-1 to TRBJ2-3; 9 positions agree with TRBD2. This CDR3 is built from 14 residues. CDR1 and CDR2 from the germline V gene are SGHRS and YFSETQ. J gave up 3 bases and V 3 bases, and 2 bases lay outside the gene matches. The CDR3 region has the DNA TGCGCCAGCAGCTGGACTAGCGAAACAGATACGCAGTATTTT. Protein: CASSWTSETDTQYF. The full variable domain, completed using reference TRBV5-1 and TRBJ2-3, is KAGVTQTPRYLIKTRGQQVTLSCSPISGHRSVSWYQQTPGQGLQFLFEYFSETQRNKGNFPGRFSGRQFSNSRSEMNVSTLELGDSALYLCASSWTSETDTQYFGPGTRLTVL.

The rearrangement joins TRBV5-1 to TRBJ2-2, with TRBD1 matching over 8 bases. This CDR3 comprises 17 residues. The V and J ends lost 0 bases and 4 bases, in that order; junction bases with no gene match: 8. Germline loops: CDR1 SGHRS, CDR2 YFSETQ. The CDR3 bases are TGCGCCAGCAGCTTGGCCGGACAGGGACAAATCACCGGGGAGCTGTTTTTT. It encodes CASSLAGQGQITGELFF.

This clone was seen once. The chain has TRBV7-3 and TRBJ2-1; 13 nucleotides align to TRBD2. The length of the CDR3 is 18 residues. Germline CDR1 reads SGHTA; CDR2 reads FQGTGA. Unmatched junction bases numbered 11, after V lost 5 bases and J lost 4 bases. The chain's CDR3 is CASSGYGLAGAGYNEQFF. DNA for the CDR3: TGTGCCAGCAGCGGATATGGACTAGCGGGAGCTGGGTACAATGAGCAGTTCTTC.